This T cell receptor (beta chain) was identified during a study of vaccination and CD4 T cells after COVID-19 (dated by TCRdb to the early 2020s). Context from the whole study: SARS-CoV-2 positivity had been established in the convalescent patients by nasal swab PCR, and mild disease was recorded in nine or ten of these patients and severe disease in one. Six males and four females were included in the convalescent cohort, with two Hispanic individuals, seven Caucasians, two Asians and one multiracial person represented. Participants received two doses of either the Pfizer-BioNTech BNT162b2 vaccine (n=8) or the Moderna mRNA-1273 vaccine (n=2). Post-COVID blood samples were collected from convalescent patients a median of around 96 days after diagnosis, with a range of roughly 35 to 180 days. The time from the second vaccine dose to post-vaccine blood sampling had a median of around 72 days and ranged from roughly 13 to 241 days. For stimulating the cultures, overlapping spike peptide pools were used, derived from SARS-CoV-2 as well as from the common cold coronaviruses HCoV-NL63, HCoV-OC43 and HCoV-229E. In control cultures, a CEFX viral epitope pool was used as positive control, an HIV-1 Nef peptide pool was used as negative control, or no peptide was added. The spike-specific CD4+ TCR repertoire was compared before and after mRNA vaccination in approximately 9 COVID-19 convalescent patients and a few infection-naive healthy vaccine recipients.

Study-wide conclusions, independent of this receptor: Relatively few convalescent patients were included in the study, and early timepoints after natural infection were not analyzed. Among the post-vaccine SARS-CoV-2-reactive clones in convalescent patients, a median 86.3% showed up only after vaccination, which suggests vaccine-specific priming. Nearly all vaccine-specific clones in convalescent patients (304 of 307) were mono-reactive for SARS-CoV-2 spike rather than cross-reactive with common cold coronaviruses. The median number of SARS-CoV-2-reactive clonotypes rose from 20 to 25 after infection to around 40 after vaccination, but the change was not significant.

Looking up the germline V gene (reference sequence) yields CDR1 DFQATT and CDR2 SNEGSKA. V is cut by 3 bases and J by 5 bases, and the space between the germline ends is 19 bases. The CDR3 runs 16 amino acids, cysteine and phenylalanine included. The retained sequence is limited to the CDR3, 48 bases, with the frame set at the first base. This sample's treatment or condition label indicates: 10-day PBMC culture with coronavirus spike peptide pools or control peptides (ViraFEST assay). To expand antigen-specific T cells with peptide pools and then pick out the expanded clonotypes through TCR sequencing, the study relied on the ViraFEST assay. The convalescent patients' positive SARS-CoV-2 PCR tests fell between March and December 2020, which was before the Alpha, Beta and Delta variants emerged in the United States. PBMCs were cultured at 1.5 million to 2.5 million per well in IMDM supplemented with around 5.5% human AB serum and around 10 IU/ml IL-2, with approximately 10 ug/ml peptide pools added. Half of the culture medium was replaced with fresh IL-2-containing medium on days 3 and 7. After around 10 days of culture, CD4+ T cells were isolated by negative selection with the EasySep CD4+ T cell isolation kit. PBMCs were separated from whole blood using Ficoll-Paque Plus gradient centrifugation and then either used fresh or cryopreserved at -140C. In general, triplicate wells were set up for every culture condition.

This clonotype is classified as large (0.1 to 1%). The target of this receptor is not known. No base-level quality is on record; no much larger clone is a single base apart. Library preparation used PCR. TCR sequencing of DNA from cultured CD4+ T cells used the Oncomine TCR Beta short-read assay at the Johns Hopkins FTIC core. Genomic DNA was extracted from the cultured CD4+ T cells with the QIAamp micro DNA kit. Oncomine TCR Beta libraries from cultured CD4+ T cells were pooled with unique dual indexes and sequenced on an Illumina iSeq 100. Processing in the source paper ran as follows. Non-productive sequences were removed, and CDR3s that did not start with C, did not end with F or W, or were shorter than 7 amino acids were discarded. Antigen-specific clonotypes were identified using the MANAFEST web application through comparison of peptide-stimulated wells with reference and other culture wells. For a clone to be called positive, the clone needed an FDR below 0.05, an odds ratio above 5, and a productive frequency above 0.1% in at least two of three replicate wells. A clonotype was classed as cross-reactive if the clonotype showed significant expansion both in SARS-CoV-2 spike wells and in at least one common cold coronavirus spike condition. CDR3 homology was assessed with Levenshtein distances (stringdist) and unrooted phylogenetic trees (ape) in R version 3.6.1. TCRdb trimmed the raw reads at Q25, called clones with MiXCR and kept productive beta chains. Entries that share a CDR3 protein sequence are merged under the most common genes and DNA. Here the V and J calls rest on TCRdb's processing, not on the authors' analysis. The sample table records approximately 16,000 distinct CDR3 sequences; 35% of these occur just once. The ten most abundant clones make up about 14% of the sample.

The chain joins TRBV20-1 to TRBJ1-4; the D segment could be TRBD1, given 6 matching bases. This receptor was taken from a human donor with COVID-19. Sequencing input: cultured CD4+ T cells from blood. The CDR3 corresponds to CSASGEYDRRNEKLFF. The DNA sequence reads TGCAGTGCTAGTGGAGAATACGACAGGAGAAATGAAAAACTGTTTTTT.